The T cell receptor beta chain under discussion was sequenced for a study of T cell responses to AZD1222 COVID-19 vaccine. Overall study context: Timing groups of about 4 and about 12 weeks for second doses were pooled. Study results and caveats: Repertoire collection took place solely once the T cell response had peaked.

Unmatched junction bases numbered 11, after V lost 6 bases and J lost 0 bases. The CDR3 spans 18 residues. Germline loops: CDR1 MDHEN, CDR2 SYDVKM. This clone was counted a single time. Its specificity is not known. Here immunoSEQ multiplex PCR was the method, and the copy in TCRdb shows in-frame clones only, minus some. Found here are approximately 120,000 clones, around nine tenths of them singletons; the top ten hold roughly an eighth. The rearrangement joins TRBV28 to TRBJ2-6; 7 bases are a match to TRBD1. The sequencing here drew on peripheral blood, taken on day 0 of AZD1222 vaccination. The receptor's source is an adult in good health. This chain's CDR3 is CASSRPRQGSSGANVLTF. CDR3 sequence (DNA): TGTGCCAGCAGCAGACCACGACAGGGTTCCTCTGGGGCCAACGTCCTGACTTTC.